The source of this TCR beta chain is a study of blood T cell repertoires in COVID-19. CDR1 and CDR2 (germline): LGHDT, YNNKEL (reference sequence). Trimming stripped 2 bases from V and 2 bases from J, with 18 bases between. CDR3 size: 17 residues. This clone was recorded only once. Data came from immunoSEQ multiplex PCR; TCRdb stores just in-frame clones and leaves some out. The repertoire consists of about 150,000 clones, with approximately 86% occurring once and the leading ten covering 3%. The sequencing sample was made of peripheral blood. The clonotype comes from a woman aged 40-49 years with active or convalescent COVID-19. The V gene is TRBV3-1 (or the pseudogene TRBV3-2), the J gene TRBJ1-2; a weak D match, TRBD1 (5 bases). The CDR3 bases are TGTGCCAGCAGCCAATTTGGGGGGGAGGGCACGAACTATGGCTACACCTTC. Amino acids: CASSQFGGEGTNYGYTF.